Listed below are T cell receptor beta chains from one sample, sequenced in a study of cytomegalovirus exposure and HLA in healthy donors. TCRdb's table, derived via immunoSEQ multiplex PCR, lists solely in-frame clones and lacks some. The sample carries about 200,000 clones, over 60% recorded once. The sample consisted of PBMCs. The source of these receptors is a man aged 40-49 years in good health and CMV-seronegative. CDR3s include the opening cysteine and the closing phenylalanine or tryptophan. The D gene is left open where the match is weak. Size values are once, few and many counts, or a class for expanded clones, and some rows have none.

D	size	V	J	length	DNA	CDR3
TRBD1	NA	TRBV5-4	TRBJ2-5	14	TGTGCCAGCAGCTCCGGACAGGGGCAAGAGACCCAGTACTTC	CASSSGQGQETQYF
NA	NA	TRBV7-9	TRBJ2-5	14	TGTGCCAGCGGAAGAGGGGGCCGGGGGGAGACCCAGTACTTC	CASGRGGRGETQYF
TRBD2	NA	TRBV7-9	TRBJ2-1	13	TGTGCCAGCAGCTTCAGCGGGGTTAATGAGCAGTTCTTC	CASSFSGVNEQFF
NA	NA	TRBV4-1	TRBJ2-5	18	TGCGCCAGCAGCCAAGAGGGTTCGGCGGGAATTTTGCAAGAGACCCAGTACTTC	CASSQEGSAGILQETQYF
NA	few	TRBV5-4	TRBJ1-1	12	TGTGCCAGCGGGGGGGTGAACACTGAAGCTTTCTTT	CASGGVNTEAFF
NA	NA	TRBV25-1	TRBJ1-1	14	TGTGCCAGCAGTGAAGCCCGGGGGGGGACTGAAGCTTTCTTT	CASSEARGGTEAFF
NA	NA	TRBV7-8	TRBJ1-3	16	TGTGCCAGCAGCCTGGGGCAGGCGAACTCTGGAAACACCATATATTTT	CASSLGQANSGNTIYF
NA	NA	TRBV30	TRBJ2-3	16	TGTGCCTGGAGGGGCCCCACGACTAGGAGCACAGATACGCAGTATTTT	CAWRGPTTRSTDTQYF
TRBD2	NA	TRBV4-1	TRBJ2-3	18	TGCGCCAGCAGCCTTGTTCCGGGACTAGCGGGAGTCCGTGGTACGCAGTATTTT	CASSLVPGLAGVRGTQYF
TRBD1	few	TRBV5-1	TRBJ1-4	16	TGCGCCAGCAGCCCGCAAGGACAGGGGGCTTTTGAAAAACTGTTTTTT	CASSPQGQGAFEKLFF
NA	NA	TRBV27	TRBJ1-1	13	TGTGCCAGCAGTTTACGAGGGTACACTGAAGCTTTCTTT	CASSLRGYTEAFF
NA	once	TRBV28	TRBJ1-5	13	TGTGCCAGCAGTTCCAGGGTGATTGCGCCCCAGCATTTT	CASSSRVIAPQHF